The present T cell receptor beta chain was sequenced within a study of beta chain features in type 1 diabetes. The sequenced template was cDNA made from the entire isolated RNA. The data were produced by immunoSEQ multiplex PCR, yet TCRdb's version contains in-frame clones alone and is incomplete. Altogether around 500,000 clones are present, about an eighth being singletons, with the ten largest covering 0.045% to 0.05%. Trimming took off 3 bases at V and 3 bases at J, with 6 bases between the two ends. CDR1 and CDR2 from the germline V gene are DFQATT and SNEGSKA (reference sequence). The CDR3 loop spans 11 amino acids.

The sequence was collected from a woman aged 18-29 years in good health. The chain has TRBV20-1 and TRBJ2-7, with D uncertain. Material: naive CD4+ T cells from blood. CDR3: CSARKDYEQYV. DNA for the CDR3: TGCAGTGCTAGGAAGGACTACGAGCAGTACGTC.